One TCR beta chain is described in this entry. Its antigen is undetermined. This record belongs to a study of OX40 agonist ivuxolimab in advanced cancers. J gave up 6 bases and V 7 bases, and 4 bases lay outside the gene matches. CDR1 is MDHEN and CDR2 is SYDVKM in the germline V gene. This CDR3 region has 13 residues. Sequenced by immunoSEQ multiplex PCR; TCRdb stores in-frame clones only, minus some. Among fewer than 80,000 clones listed, approximately 87% were seen once. Points from the study as a whole: Relative to CD4+ cells, CD8+ T cells on average had more expanded clones. Doses of 0.1 to 3.0 mg/kg were accompanied by clonal expansion of CD4+ and CD8+ blood T cells by week 6.

The chain carries TRBV28 and TRBJ2-5; 11 bases align to TRBD1. The clonotype was recovered from an adult with an advanced solid tumor such as melanoma, head and neck, liver or kidney cancer. The sample here was CD4+ or CD8+ T cells sorted from blood, taken in a trial of the OX40 agonist ivuxolimab. In DNA, the CDR3 is TGTGCCAGCAAAGGACAGGGGGCTCAGACCCAGTACTTC. It translates to CASKGQGAQTQYF.